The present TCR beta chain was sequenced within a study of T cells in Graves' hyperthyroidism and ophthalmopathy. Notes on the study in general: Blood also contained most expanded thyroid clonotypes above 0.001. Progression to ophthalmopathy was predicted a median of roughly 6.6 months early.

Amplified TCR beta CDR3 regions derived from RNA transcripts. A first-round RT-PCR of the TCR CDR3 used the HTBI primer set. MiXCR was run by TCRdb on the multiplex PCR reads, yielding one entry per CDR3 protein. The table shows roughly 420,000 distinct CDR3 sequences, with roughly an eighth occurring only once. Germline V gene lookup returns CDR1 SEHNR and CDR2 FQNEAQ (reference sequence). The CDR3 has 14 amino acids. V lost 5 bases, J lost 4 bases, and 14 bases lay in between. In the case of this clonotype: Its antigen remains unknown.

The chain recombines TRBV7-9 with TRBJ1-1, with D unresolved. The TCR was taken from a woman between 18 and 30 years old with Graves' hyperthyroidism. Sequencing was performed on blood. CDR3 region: CASSVRSGSTEAFF. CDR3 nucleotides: TGTGCCAGCAGCGTTAGGTCTGGGAGCACTGAAGCTTTCTTT.